This TCR beta chain originates from a study of blood T cell repertoires in COVID-19. The CDR3 loop spans 13 amino acids. Deletions cut 4 bases from V and 5 bases from J, with 8 bases between. CDR1 is KGHDR, CDR2 SFDVKD, per germline. Assay: immunoSEQ multiplex PCR; the TCRdb copy retains only in-frame clones and omits some. The profile shows approximately 110,000 clones, around 86% of them singletons. The specimen was peripheral blood. The sequence came from a man aged 40-49 years with acute or convalescent COVID-19. The rearrangement uses TRBV24-1 and TRBJ1-5; D possibly corresponds to TRBD1 (5 bases). CDR3 protein: CATSDRVDQPQHF. DNA for the CDR3: TGTGCCACCAGTGACAGGGTTGATCAGCCCCAGCATTTT.